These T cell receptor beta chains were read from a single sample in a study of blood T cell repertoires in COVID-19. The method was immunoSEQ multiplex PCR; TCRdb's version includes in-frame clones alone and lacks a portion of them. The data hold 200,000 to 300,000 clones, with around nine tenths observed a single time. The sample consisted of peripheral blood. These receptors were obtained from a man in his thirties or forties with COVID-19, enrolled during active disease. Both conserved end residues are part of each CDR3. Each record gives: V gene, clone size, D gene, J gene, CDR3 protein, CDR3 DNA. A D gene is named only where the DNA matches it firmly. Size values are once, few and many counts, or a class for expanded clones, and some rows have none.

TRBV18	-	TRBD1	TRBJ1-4	CASSLRRRQGSTNEKLFF	TGTGCCAGCTCACTACGACGGAGACAGGGCTCAACTAATGAAAAACTGTTTTTT
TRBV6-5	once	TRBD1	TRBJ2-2	CASTVQGGHTGELFF	TGTGCCAGCACAGTACAAGGGGGCCACACCGGGGAGCTGTTTTTT
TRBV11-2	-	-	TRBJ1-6	CASSPLGGNNSPLHF	TGTGCCAGCAGCCCCCTGGGAGGAAATAATTCACCCCTCCACTTT
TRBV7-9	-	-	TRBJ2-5	CASREGAREETQYF	TGTGCCAGCAGGGAGGGGGCTAGGGAAGAGACCCAGTACTTC
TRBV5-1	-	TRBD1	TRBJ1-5	CASSFTGGGQPQHF	TGCGCCAGCAGCTTCACAGGGGGCGGTCAGCCCCAGCATTTT
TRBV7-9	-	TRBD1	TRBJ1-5	CASSSPGQGKDQPQHF	TGTGCCAGCAGCTCCCCGGGACAGGGGAAAGATCAGCCCCAGCATTTT
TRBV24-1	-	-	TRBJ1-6	CATSAQGHSPLHF	TGTGCCACCAGTGCGCAGGGTCATTCACCCCTCCACTTT
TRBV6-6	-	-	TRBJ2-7	CASSQGPDSFSYEQYF	TGTGCCAGCAGCCAGGGGCCGGACTCCTTCTCCTACGAGCAGTACTTC
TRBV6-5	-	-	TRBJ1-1	CASTTGSEAFF	TGTGCCAGTACAACAGGATCTGAAGCTTTCTTT
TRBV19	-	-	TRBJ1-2	CASSFGVFDGYTF	TGTGCCAGTAGTTTTGGAGTTTTCGATGGCTACACCTTC
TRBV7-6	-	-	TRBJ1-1	CASSLAVRGPAFF	TGTGCCAGCAGCTTAGCGGTTAGGGGTCCAGCTTTCTTT
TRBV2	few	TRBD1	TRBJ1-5	CASSGPATGGLGSNQPQHF	TGTGCCAGCAGTGGCCCCGCGACAGGGGGTTTAGGGAGCAATCAGCCCCAGCATTTT
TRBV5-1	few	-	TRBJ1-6	CASSLQGAYGDSPLHF	TGCGCCAGCAGCTTGCAGGGCGCATATGGGGATTCACCCCTCCACTTT
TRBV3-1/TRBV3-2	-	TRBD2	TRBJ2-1	CASSQEPGGVQFF	TGTGCCAGCAGCCAAGAACCGGGGGGGGTCCAGTTCTTC